This T cell receptor (beta chain) was retrieved from a study of T cells after yellow fever vaccination. Study overall: It was SMART-Seq v4 Ultra Low Input that prepared the fractions with low cell numbers. Study-wide points: Post-booster samples contained most primary-vaccination clones (more than 95% CD4, around 88% CD8). FACS-sorted repertoires might harbor abundant contaminating clonotypes from the bulk population.

CDR3 length: 14 residues. Germline CDR1 reads DFQATT; CDR2 reads SNEGSKA (reference sequence). This clonotype has just a few counts. The target antigen is unknown. TCRdb called the 5' RACE reads again in MiXCR, with one record for every CDR3 protein. The table has 500,000 to 700,000 distinct CDR3 sequences, around 21% seen once. The sample in question was PBMCs, obtained 15 days after the yellow fever booster vaccination. The receptor's source is a man aged 25-40 years who received the YFV17D yellow fever vaccine. The rearrangement joins TRBV20-1 to TRBJ2-1; D gene uncertain. CDR3 sequence (DNA): TGCAGCCCCAGCTCCTCTGGGTCCTACAATGAGCAGTTCTTC. Translation gives CSPSSSGSYNEQFF.